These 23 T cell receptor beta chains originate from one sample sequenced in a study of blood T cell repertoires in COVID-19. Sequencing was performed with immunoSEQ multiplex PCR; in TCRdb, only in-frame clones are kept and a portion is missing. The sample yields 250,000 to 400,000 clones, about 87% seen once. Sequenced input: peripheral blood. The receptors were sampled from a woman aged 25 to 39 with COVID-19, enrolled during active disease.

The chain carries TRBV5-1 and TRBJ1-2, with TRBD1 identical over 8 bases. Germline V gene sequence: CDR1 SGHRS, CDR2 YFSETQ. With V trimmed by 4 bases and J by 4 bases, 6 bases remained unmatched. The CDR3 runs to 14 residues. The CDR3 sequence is CASSGLDRAYGYTF. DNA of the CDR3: TGCGCCAGCAGCGGGTTGGACAGGGCCTATGGCTACACCTTC. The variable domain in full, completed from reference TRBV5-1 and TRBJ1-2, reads KAGVTQTPRYLIKTRGQQVTLSCSPISGHRSVSWYQQTPGQGLQFLFEYFSETQRNKGNFPGRFSGRQFSNSRSEMNVSTLELGDSALYLCASSGLDRAYGYTFGSGTRLTVV.

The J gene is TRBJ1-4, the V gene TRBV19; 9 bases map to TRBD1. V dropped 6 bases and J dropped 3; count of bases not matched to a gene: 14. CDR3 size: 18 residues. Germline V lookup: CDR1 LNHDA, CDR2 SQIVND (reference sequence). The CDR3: CASSDITGGARANEKLFF. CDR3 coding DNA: TGTGCCAGTAGCGATATTACAGGGGGCGCACGGGCTAATGAAAAACTGTTTTTT. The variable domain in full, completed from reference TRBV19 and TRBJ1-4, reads DGGITQSPKYLFRKEGQNVTLSCEQNLNHDAMYWYRQDPGQGLRLIYYSQIVNDFQKGDIAEGYSVSREKKESFPLTVTSAQKNPTAFYLCASSDITGGARANEKLFFGSGTQLSVL.

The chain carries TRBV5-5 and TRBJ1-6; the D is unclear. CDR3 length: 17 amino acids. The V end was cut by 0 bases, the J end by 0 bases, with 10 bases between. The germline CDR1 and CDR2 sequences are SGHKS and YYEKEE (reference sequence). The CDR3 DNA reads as TGTGCCAGCAGCTTGGCCCCACTGAGCTCCTATAATTCACCCCTCCACTTT. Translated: CASSLAPLSSYNSPLHF. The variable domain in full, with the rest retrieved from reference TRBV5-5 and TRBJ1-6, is DAGVTQSPTHLIKTRGQQVTLRCSPISGHKSVSWYQQVLGQGPQFIFQYYEKEERGRGNFPDRFSARQFPNYSSELNVNALLLGDSALYLCASSLAPLSSYNSPLHFGNGTRLTVT.

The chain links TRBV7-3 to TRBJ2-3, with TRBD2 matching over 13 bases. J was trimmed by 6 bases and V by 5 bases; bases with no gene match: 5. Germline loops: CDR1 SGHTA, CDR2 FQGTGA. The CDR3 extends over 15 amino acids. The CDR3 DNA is TGTGCCAGCAGCCTACTAGCGGGGGGGCTTGATACGCAGTATTTT. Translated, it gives CASSLLAGGLDTQYF. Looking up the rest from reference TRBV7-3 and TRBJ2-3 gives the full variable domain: GAGVSQTPSNKVTEKGKYVELRCDPISGHTALYWYRQSLGQGPEFLIYFQGTGAADDSGLPNDRFFAVRPEGSVSTLKIQRTERGDSAVYLCASSLLAGGLDTQYFGPGTRLTVL.

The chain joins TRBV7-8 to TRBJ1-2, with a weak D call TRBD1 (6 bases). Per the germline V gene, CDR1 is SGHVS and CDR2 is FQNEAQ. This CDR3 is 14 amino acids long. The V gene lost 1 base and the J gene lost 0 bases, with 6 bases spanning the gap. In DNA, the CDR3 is TGTGCCAGCAGCTTAGGGACAGCTAACTATGGCTACACCTTC. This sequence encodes CASSLGTANYGYTF.

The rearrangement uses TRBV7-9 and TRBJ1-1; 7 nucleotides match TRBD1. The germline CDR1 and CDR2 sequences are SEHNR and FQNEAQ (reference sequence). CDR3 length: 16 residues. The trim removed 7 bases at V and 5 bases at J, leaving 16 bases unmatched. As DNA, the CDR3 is TGTGCCAGCATCTACCACAGGGGCCGCGAGGGAACTGAAGCTTTCTTT. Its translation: CASIYHRGREGTEAFF.

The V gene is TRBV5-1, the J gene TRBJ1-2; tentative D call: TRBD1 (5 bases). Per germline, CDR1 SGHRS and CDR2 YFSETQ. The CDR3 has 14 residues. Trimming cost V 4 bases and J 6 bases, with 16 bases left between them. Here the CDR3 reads CASSPSGRGHGYTF. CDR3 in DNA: TGCGCCAGCAGCCCCTCGGGGAGGGGTCATGGCTACACCTTC.

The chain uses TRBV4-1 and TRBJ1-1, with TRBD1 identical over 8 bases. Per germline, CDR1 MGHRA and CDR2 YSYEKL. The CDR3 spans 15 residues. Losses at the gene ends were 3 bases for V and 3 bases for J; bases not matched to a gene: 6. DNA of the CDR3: TGCGCCAGCAGCCACCCCCAGGGGGCCTACACTGAAGCTTTCTTT. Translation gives CASSHPQGAYTEAFF.

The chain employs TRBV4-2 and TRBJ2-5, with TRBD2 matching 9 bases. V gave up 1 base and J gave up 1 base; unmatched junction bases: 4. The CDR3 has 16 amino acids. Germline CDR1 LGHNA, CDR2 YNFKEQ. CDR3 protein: CASSQGTAGGQETQYF. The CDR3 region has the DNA TGTGCCAGCAGCCAAGGGACAGCGGGGGGCCAAGAGACCCAGTACTTC.

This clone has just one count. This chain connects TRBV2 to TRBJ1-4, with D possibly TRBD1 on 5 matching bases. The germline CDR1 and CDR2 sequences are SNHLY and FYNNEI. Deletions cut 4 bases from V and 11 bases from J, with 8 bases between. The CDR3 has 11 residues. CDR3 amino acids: CASSGGLKLFF. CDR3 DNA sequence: TGTGCCAGCAGTGGGGGCCTGAAACTGTTTTTT. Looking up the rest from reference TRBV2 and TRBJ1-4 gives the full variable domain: EPEVTQTPSHQVTQMGQEVILRCVPISNHLYFYWYRQILGQKVEFLVSFYNNEISEKSEIFDDQFSVERPDGSNFTLKIRSTKLEDSAMYFCASSGGLKLFFGSGTQLSVL.

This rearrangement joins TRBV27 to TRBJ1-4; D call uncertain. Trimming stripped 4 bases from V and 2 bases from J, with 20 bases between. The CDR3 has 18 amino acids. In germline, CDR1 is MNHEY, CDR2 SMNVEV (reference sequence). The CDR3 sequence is CASSSHVVDPETNEKLFF. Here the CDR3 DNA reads TGTGCCAGCAGTTCGCACGTCGTCGATCCCGAGACTAATGAAAAACTGTTTTTT. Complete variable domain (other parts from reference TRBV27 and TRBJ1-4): EAQVTQNPRYLITVTGKKLTVTCSQNMNHEYMSWYRQDPGLGLRQIYYSMNVEVTDKGDVPEGYKVSRKEKRNFPLILESPSPNQTSLYFCASSSHVVDPETNEKLFFGSGTQLSVL.

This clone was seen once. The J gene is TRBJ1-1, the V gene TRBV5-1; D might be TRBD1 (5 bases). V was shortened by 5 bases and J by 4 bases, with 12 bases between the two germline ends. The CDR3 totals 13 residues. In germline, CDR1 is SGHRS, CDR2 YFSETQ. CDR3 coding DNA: TGCGCCAGCAGTGGCAGGGTTGGCACTGAAGCTTTCTTT. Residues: CASSGRVGTEAFF.

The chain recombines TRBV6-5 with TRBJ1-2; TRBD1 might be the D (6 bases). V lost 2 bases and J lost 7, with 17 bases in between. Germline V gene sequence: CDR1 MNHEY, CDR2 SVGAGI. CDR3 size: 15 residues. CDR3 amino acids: CASSYLNREIRGYTF. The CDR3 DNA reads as TGTGCCAGCAGTTACCTCAACAGGGAGATTCGTGGCTACACCTTC.

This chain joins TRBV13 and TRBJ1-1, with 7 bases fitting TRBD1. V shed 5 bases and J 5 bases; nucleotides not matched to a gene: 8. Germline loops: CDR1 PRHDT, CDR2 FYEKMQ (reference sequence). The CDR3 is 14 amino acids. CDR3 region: CASSAWDRQTEAFF. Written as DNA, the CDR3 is TGTGCCAGCAGCGCCTGGGACAGACAGACTGAAGCTTTCTTT.

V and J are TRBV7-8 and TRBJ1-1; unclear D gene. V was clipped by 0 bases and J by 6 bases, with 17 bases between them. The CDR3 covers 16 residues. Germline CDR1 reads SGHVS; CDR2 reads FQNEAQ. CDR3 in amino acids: CASSLAFGSWRAEAFF. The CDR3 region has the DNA TGTGCCAGCAGCTTAGCTTTCGGATCTTGGCGGGCTGAAGCTTTCTTT.

The chain's CDR3 is CASSFLGELFF. As DNA, the CDR3 is TGTGCCAGCAGTTTTTTAGGGGAGCTGTTTTTT. The chain is built from TRBV27 and TRBJ2-2; D is uncertain. The CDR3 consists of 11 residues. The germline V gene encodes CDR1 MNHEY and CDR2 SMNVEV (reference sequence). V was pared by 3 bases and J by 8 bases, with 4 bases between.

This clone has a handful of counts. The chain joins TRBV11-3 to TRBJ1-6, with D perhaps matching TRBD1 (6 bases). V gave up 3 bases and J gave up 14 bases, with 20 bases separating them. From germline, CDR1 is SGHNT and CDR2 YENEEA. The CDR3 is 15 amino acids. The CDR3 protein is CASSLTGSLSSTLHF. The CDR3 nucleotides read TGTGCCAGCAGCTTGACAGGTTCGCTTTCCAGCACCCTCCACTTT.

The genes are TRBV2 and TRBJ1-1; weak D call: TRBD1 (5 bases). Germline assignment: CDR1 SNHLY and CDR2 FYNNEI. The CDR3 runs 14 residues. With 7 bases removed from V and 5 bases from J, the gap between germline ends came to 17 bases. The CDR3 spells CASTQLRSGTEAFF. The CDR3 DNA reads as TGTGCCAGCACCCAGTTGAGGTCAGGGACTGAAGCTTTCTTT.

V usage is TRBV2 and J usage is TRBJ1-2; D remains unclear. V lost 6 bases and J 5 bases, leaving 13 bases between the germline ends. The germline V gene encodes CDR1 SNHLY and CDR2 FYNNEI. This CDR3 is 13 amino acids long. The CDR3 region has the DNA TGTGCCAGCAGGGTGGGTGACAAGTATGGCTACACCTTC. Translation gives CASRVGDKYGYTF.

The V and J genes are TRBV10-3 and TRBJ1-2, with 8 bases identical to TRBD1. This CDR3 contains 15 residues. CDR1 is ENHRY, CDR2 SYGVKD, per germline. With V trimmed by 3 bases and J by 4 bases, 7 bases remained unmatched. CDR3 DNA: TGTGCCATCAGTGAAGGGCAGGGGGCCACCTATGGCTACACCTTC. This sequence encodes CAISEGQGATYGYTF.

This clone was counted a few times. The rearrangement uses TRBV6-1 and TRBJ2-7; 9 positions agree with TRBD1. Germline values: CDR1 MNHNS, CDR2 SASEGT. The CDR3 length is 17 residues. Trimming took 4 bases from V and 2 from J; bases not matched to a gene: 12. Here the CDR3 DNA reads TGTGCCAGCAGTGCCCCCGGCCGGGACAGGGATACCTACGAGCAGTACTTC. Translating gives CASSAPGRDRDTYEQYF.

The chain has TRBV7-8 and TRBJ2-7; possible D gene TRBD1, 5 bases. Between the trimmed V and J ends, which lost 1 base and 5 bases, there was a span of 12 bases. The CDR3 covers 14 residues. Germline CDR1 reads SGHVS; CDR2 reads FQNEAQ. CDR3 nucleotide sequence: TGTGCCAGCAGCTTAGTTCCAGGGTCTGACGAGCAGTACTTC. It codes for CASSLVPGSDEQYF.

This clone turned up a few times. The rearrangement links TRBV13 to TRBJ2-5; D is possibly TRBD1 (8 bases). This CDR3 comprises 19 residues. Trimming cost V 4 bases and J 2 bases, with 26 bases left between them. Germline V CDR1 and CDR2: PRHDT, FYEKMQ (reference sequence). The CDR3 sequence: CASSSTTGDVSRGQETQYF. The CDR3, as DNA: TGTGCCAGCAGCTCAACGACAGGGGACGTTTCGCGGGGGCAAGAGACCCAGTACTTC.